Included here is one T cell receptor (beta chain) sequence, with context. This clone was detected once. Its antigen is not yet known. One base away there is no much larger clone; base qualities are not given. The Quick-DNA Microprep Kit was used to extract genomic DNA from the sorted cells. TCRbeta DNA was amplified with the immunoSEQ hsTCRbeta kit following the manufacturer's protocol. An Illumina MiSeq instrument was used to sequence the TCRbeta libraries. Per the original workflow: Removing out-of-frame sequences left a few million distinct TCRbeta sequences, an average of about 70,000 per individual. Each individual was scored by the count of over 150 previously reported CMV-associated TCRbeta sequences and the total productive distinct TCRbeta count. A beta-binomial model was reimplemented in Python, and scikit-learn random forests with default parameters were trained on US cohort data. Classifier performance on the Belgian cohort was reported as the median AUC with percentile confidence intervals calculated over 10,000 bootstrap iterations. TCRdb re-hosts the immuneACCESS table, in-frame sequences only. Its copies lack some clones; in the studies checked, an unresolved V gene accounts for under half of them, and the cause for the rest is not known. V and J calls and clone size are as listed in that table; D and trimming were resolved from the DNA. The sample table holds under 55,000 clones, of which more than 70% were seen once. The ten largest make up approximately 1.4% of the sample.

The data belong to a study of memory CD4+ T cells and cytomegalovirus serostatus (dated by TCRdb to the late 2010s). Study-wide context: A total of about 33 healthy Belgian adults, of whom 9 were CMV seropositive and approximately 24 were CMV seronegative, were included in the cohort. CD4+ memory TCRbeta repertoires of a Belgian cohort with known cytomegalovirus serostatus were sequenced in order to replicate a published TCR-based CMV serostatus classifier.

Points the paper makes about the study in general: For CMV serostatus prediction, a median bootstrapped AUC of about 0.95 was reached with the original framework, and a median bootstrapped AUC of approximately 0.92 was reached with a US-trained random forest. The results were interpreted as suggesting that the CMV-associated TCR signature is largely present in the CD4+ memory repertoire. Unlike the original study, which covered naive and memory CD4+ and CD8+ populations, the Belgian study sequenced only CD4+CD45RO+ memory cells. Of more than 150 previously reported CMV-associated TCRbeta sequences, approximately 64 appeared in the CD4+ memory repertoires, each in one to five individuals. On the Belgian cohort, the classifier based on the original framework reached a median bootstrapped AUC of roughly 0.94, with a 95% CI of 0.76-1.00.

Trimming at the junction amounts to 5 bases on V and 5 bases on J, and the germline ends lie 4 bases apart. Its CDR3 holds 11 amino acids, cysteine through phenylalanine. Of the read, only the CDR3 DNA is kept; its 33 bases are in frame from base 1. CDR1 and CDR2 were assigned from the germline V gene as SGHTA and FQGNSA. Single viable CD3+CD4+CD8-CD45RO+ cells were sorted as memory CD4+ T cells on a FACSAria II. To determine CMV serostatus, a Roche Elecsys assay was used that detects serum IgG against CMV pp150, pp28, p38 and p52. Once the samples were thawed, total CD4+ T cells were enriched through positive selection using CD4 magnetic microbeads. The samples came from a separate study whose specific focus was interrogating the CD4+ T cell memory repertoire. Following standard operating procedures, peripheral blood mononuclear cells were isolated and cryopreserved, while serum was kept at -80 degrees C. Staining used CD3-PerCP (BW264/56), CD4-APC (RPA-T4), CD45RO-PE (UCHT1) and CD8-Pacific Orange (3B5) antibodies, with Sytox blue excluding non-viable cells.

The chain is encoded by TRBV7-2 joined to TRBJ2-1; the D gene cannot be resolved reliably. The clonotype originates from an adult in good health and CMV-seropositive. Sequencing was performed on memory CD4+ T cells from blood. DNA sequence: TGTGCCAGCAGCCTTCACAATGAGCAGTTCTTC. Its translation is CASSLHNEQFF.